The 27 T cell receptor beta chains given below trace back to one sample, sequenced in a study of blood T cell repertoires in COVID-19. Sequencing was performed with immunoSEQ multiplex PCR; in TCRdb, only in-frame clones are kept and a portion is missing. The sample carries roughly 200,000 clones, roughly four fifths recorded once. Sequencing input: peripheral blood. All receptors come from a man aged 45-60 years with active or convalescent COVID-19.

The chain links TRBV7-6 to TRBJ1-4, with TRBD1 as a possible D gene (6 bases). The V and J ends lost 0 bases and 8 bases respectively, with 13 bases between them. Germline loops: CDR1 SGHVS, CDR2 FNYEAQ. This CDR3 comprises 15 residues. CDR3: CASSLASGGVEKLFF. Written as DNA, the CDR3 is TGTGCCAGCAGCTTAGCGTCGGGGGGCGTAGAAAAACTGTTTTTT.

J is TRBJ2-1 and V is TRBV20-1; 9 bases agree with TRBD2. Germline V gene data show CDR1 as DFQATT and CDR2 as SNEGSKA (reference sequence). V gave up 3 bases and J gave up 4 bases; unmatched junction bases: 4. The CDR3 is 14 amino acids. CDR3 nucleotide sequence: TGCAGTGCTAGTCCCCTAGCGGGGTACAATGAGCAGTTCTTC. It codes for CSASPLAGYNEQFF.

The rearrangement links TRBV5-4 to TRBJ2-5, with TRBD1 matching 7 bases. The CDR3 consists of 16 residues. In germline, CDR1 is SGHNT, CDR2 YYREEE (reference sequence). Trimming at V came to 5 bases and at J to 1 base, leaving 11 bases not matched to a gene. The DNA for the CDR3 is TGTGCCAGCAGTTATACCCCGGGACAGCCCCAAGAGACCCAGTACTTC. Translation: CASSYTPGQPQETQYF.

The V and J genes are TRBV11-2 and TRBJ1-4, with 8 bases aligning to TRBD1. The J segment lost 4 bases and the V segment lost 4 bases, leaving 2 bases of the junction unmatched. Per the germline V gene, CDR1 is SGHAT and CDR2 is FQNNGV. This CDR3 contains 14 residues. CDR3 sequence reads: CASSSDRVNEKLFF. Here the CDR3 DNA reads TGTGCCAGCAGCTCGGACAGGGTTAATGAAAAACTGTTTTTT.

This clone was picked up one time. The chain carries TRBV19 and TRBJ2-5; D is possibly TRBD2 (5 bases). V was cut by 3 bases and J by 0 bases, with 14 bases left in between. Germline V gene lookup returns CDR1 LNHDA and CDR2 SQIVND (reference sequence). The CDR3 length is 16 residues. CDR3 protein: CASSIVRVDYQETQYF. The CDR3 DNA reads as TGTGCCAGTAGTATCGTGAGGGTCGACTACCAAGAGACCCAGTACTTC.

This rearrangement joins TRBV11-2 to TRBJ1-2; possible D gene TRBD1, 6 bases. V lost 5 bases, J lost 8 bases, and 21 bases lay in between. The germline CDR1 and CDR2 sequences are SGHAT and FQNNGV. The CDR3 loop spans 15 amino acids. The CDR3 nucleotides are TGTGCCAGCAGCAGAGACGGCAGGGGAATGGTCGGCTACACCTTC. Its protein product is CASSRDGRGMVGYTF.

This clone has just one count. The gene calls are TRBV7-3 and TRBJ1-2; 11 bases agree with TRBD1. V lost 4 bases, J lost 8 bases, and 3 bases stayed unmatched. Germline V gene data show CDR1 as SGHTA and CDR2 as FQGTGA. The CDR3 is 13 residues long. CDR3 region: CASSSDRGLGYTF. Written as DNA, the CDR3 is TGTGCCAGCAGCTCGGACAGGGGGCTGGGCTACACCTTC.

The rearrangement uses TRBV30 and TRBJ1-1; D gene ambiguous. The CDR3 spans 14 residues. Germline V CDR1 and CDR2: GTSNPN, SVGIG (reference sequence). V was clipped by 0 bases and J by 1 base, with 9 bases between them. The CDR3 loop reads CAWSVLGSNTEAFF. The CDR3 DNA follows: TGTGCCTGGAGTGTATTGGGCTCGAACACTGAAGCTTTCTTT. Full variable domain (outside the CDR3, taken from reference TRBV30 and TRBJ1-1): SQTIHQWPATLVQPVGSPLSLECTVEGTSNPNLYWYRQAAGRGLQLLFYSVGIGQISSEVPQNLSASRPQDRQFILSSKKLLLSDSGFYLCAWSVLGSNTEAFFGQGTRLTVV.

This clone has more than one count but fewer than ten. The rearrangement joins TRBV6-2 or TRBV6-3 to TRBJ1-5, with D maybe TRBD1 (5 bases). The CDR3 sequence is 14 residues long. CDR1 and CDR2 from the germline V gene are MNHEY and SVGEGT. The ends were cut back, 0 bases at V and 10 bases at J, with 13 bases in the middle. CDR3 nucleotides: TGTGCCAGCAGTTACTCGGCAGGGTCCAGACCCCAGCATTTT. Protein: CASSYSAGSRPQHF.

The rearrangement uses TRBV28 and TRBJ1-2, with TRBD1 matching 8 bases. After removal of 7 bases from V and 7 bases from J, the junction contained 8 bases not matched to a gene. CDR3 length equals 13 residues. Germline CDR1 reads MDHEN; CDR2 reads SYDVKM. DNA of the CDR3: TGTGCCAGCACCCAGACAGGGGTCTTTGGCTACACCTTC. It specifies CASTQTGVFGYTF.

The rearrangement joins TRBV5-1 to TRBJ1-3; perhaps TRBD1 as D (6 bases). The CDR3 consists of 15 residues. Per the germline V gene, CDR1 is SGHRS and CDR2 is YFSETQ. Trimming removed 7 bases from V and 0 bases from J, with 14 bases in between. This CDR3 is CASGTDSLSGNTIYF. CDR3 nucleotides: TGCGCCAGCGGAACGGACAGTCTCTCTGGAAACACCATATATTTT.

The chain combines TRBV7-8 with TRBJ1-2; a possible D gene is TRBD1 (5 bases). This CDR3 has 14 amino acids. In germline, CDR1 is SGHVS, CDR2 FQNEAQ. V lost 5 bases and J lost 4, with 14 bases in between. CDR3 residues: CASSDSRVGYGYTF. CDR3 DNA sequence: TGTGCCAGCAGCGATTCCAGGGTCGGCTATGGCTACACCTTC.

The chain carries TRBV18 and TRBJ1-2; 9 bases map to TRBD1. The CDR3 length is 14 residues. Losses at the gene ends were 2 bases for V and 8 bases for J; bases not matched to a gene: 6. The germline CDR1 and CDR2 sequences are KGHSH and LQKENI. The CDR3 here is CASSPSGTGSGYTF. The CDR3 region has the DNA TGTGCCAGCTCACCAAGCGGGACAGGGAGCGGCTACACCTTC. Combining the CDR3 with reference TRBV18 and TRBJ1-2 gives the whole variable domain NAGVMQNPRHLVRRRGQEARLRCSPMKGHSHVYWYRQLPEEGLKFMVYLQKENIIDESGMPKERFSAEFPKEGPSILRIQQVVRGDSAAYFCASSPSGTGSGYTFGSGTRLTVV.

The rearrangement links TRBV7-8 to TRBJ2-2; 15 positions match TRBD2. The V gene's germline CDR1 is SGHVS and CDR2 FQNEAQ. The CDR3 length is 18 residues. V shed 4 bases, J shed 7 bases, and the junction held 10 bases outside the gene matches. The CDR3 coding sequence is TGTGCCAGCAGCTCTGGGACTAGCGGGGGGCTAGGCGGCGGGGAGCTGTTTTTT. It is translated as CASSSGTSGGLGGGELFF.

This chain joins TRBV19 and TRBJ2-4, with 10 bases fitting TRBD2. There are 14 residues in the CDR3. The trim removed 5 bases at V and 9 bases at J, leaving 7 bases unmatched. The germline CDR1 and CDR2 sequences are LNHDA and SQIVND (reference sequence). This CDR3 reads CASSPAGGPGIQYF. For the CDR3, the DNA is TGTGCCAGTAGTCCAGCGGGGGGGCCGGGCATTCAGTACTTC.

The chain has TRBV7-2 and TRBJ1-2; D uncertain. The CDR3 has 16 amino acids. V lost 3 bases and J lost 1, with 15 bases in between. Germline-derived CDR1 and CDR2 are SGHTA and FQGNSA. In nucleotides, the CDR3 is TGTGCCAGCAGCTTTCCCCCTGGAGGGATTAACTATGGCTACACCTTC. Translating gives CASSFPPGGINYGYTF.

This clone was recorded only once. The CDR3 spells CASRPAQGLYGYTF. CDR3 in DNA: TGTGCCAGCAGACCTGCTCAGGGTCTCTATGGCTACACCTTC. This chain joins TRBV27 and TRBJ1-2; tentatively, D is TRBD1 (5 bases). V lost 6 bases and J lost 4, with 15 bases in between. Germline loops: CDR1 MNHEY, CDR2 SMNVEV (reference sequence). The CDR3 consists of 14 residues.

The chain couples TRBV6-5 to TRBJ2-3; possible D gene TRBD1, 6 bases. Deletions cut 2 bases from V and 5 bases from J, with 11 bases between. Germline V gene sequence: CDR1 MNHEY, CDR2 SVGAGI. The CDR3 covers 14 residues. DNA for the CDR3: TGTGCCAGCAGTTACCCAGGGGCATTAGATACGCAGTATTTT. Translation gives CASSYPGALDTQYF.

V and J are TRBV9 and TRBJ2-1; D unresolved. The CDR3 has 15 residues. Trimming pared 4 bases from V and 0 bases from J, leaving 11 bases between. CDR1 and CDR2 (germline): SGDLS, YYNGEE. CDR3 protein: CASSPRIFSYNEQFF. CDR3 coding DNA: TGTGCCAGCAGCCCTAGGATTTTCTCCTACAATGAGCAGTTCTTC.

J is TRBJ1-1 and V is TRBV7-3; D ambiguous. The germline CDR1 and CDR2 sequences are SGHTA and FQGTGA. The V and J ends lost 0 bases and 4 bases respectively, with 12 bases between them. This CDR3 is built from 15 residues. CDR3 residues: CASSLTEAGRTEAFF. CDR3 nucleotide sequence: TGTGCCAGCAGCTTAACGGAGGCAGGCCGCACTGAAGCTTTCTTT.

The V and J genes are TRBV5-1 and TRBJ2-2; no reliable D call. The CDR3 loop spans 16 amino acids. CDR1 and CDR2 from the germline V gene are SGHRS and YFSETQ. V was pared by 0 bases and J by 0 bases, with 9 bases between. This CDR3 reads CASSLVSLTNTGELFF. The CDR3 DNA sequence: TGCGCCAGCAGCTTGGTCTCCCTAACGAACACCGGGGAGCTGTTTTTT.

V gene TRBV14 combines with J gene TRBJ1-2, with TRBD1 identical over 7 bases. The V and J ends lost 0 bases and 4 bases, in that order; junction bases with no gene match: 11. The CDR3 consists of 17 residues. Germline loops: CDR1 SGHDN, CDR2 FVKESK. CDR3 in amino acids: CASSQDRDRWSVYGYTF. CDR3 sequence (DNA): TGTGCCAGCAGCCAAGATAGGGACAGATGGTCGGTCTATGGCTACACCTTC.

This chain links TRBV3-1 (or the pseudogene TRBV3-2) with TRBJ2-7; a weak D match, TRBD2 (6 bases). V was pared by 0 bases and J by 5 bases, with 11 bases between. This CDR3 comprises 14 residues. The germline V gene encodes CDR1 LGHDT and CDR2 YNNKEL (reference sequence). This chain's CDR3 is CASSQDLSGDEQYF. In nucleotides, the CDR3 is TGTGCCAGCAGCCAAGATCTTTCGGGGGACGAGCAGTACTTC.

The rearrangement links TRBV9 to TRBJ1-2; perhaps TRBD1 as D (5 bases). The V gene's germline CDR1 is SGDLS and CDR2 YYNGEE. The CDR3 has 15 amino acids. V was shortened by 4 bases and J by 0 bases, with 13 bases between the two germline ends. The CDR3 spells CASSPPGSPNYGYTF. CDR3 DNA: TGTGCCAGCAGCCCGCCAGGGTCTCCTAACTATGGCTACACCTTC. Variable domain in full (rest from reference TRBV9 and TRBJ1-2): DSGVTQTPKHLITATGQRVTLRCSPRSGDLSVYWYQQSLDQGLQFLIQYYNGEERAKGNILERFSAQQFPDLHSELNLSSLELGDSALYFCASSPPGSPNYGYTFGSGTRLTVV.

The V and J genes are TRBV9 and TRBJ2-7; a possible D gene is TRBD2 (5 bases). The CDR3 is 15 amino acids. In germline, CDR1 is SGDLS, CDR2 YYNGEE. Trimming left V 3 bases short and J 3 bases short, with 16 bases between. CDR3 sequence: CASSADPGVSYEQYF. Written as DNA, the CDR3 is TGTGCCAGCAGCGCTGACCCCGGGGTTAGCTACGAGCAGTACTTC.

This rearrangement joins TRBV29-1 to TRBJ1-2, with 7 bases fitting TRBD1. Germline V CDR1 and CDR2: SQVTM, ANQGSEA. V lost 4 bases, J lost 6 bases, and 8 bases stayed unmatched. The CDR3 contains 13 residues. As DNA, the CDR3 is TGCAGCGTTGTTAACAGGGGAAGGGATGGCTACACCTTC. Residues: CSVVNRGRDGYTF.

CDR3 amino acids: CASSQGTVRGSPLHF. In DNA form, the CDR3 reads TGTGCCAGCAGCCAGGGGACAGTAAGGGGATCACCCCTCCACTTT. The chain employs TRBV7-8 and TRBJ1-6; 7 bases line up with TRBD1. The CDR3 spans 15 residues. V lost 5 bases, J lost 10 bases, and 11 bases stayed unmatched. Germline V gene lookup returns CDR1 SGHVS and CDR2 FQNEAQ.